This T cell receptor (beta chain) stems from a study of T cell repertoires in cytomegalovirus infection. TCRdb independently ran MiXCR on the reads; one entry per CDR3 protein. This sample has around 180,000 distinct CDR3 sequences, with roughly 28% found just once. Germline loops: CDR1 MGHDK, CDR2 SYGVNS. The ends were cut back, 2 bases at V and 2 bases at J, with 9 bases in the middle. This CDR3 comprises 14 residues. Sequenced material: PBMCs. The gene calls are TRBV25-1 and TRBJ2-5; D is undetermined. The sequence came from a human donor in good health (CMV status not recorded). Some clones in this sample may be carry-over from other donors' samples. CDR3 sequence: CASSEGELQETQYF. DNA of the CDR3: TGTGCCAGCAGTGAAGGGGAACTACAAGAGACCCAGTACTTC.